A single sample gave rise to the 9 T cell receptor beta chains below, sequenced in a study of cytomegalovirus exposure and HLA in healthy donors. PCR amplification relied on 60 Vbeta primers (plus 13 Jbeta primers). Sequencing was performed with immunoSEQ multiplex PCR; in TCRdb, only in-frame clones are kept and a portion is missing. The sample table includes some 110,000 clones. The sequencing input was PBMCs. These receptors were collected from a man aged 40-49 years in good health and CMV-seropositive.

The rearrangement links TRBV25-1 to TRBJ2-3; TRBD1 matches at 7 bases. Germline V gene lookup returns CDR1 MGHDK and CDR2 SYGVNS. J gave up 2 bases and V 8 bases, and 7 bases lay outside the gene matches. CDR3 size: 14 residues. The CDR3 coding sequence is TGTGCCAGCGTAGGGACAGACTTCACAGATACGCAGTATTTT. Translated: CASVGTDFTDTQYF. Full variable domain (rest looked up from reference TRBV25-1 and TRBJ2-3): EADIYQTPRYLVIGTGKKITLECSQTMGHDKMYWYQQDPGMELHLIHYSYGVNSTEKGDLSSESTVSRIRTEHFPLTLESARPSHTSQYLCASVGTDFTDTQYFGPGTRLTVL.

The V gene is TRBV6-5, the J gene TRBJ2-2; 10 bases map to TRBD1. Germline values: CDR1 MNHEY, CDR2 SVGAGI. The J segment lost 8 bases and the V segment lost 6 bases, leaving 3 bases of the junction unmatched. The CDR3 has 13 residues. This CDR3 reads CASRTGGSGELFF. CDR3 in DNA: TGTGCCAGCAGGACAGGGGGCTCGGGGGAGCTGTTTTTT.

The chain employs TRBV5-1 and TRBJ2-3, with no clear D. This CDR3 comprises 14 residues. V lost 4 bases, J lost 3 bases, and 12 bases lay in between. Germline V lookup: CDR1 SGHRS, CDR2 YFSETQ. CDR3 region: CASSIGSITDTQYF. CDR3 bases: TGCGCCAGCAGCATCGGGTCTATTACAGATACGCAGTATTTT.

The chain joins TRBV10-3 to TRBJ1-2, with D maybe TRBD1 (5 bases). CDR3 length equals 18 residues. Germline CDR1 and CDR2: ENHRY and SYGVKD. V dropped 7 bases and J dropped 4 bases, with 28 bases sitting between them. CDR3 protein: CAIKVHLLQELGSYGYTF. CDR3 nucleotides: TGTGCCATCAAAGTGCACCTTCTACAGGAGCTTGGAAGCTATGGCTACACCTTC.

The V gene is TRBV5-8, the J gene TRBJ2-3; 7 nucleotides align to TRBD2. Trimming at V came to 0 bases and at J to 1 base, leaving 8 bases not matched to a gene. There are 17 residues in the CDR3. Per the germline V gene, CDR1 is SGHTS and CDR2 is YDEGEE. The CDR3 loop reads CASSLAGGTKGTDTQYF. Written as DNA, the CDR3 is TGTGCCAGCAGCTTGGCTGGCGGGACTAAAGGCACAGATACGCAGTATTTT.

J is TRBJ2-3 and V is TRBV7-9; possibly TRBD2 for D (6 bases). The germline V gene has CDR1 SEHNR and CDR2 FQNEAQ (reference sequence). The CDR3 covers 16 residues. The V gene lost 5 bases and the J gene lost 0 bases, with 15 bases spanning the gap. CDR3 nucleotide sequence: TGTGCCAGCAGCCGAAGGGACTCGCCTAGCACAGATACGCAGTATTTT. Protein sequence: CASSRRDSPSTDTQYF.

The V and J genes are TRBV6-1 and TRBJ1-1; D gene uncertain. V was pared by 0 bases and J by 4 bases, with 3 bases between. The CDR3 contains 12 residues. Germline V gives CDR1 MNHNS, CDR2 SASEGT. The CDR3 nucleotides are TGTGCCAGCAGTGAAGCCCTCACTGAAGCTTTCTTT. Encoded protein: CASSEALTEAFF.

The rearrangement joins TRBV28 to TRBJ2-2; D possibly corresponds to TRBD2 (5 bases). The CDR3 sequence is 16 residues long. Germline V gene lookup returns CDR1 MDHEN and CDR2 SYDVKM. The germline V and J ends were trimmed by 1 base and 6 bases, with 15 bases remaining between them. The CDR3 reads CASSLYFGGSSGELFF. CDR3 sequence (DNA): TGTGCCAGCAGTTTATATTTCGGAGGTTCGTCCGGGGAGCTGTTTTTT.

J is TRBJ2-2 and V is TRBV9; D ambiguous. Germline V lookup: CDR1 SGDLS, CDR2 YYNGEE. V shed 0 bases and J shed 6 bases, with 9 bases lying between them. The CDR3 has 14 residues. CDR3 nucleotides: TGTGCCAGCAGCGTAGTGTTAGCAGCCGGGGAGCTGTTTTTT. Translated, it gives CASSVVLAAGELFF.